The T cell receptor (beta chain) under discussion was sequenced for a study of blood T cell repertoires in COVID-19. Clones were read by immunoSEQ multiplex PCR, and TCRdb kept only the in-frame ones, dropping some. The table lists some 460,000 clones, 87% of them singletons, with nearly 2% in the top ten. CDR1 is ENHRY and CDR2 is SYGVKD in the germline V gene. V was clipped by 4 bases and J by 3 bases, with 7 bases between them. This CDR3 spans 13 amino acids. The age range of participants was about 18 to 89 years, with residence in about 25 US areas. What was sequenced was PBMCs or T cells enriched from blood (not recorded which). The origin of this receptor is a woman under 30 with acute COVID-19. V is TRBV10-3 and J is TRBJ1-5, with D perhaps TRBD1 (5 bases). The CDR3 DNA is TGTGCCATCAGTGCAGGGTTCAATCAGCCCCAGCATTTT. It codes for CAISAGFNQPQHF.